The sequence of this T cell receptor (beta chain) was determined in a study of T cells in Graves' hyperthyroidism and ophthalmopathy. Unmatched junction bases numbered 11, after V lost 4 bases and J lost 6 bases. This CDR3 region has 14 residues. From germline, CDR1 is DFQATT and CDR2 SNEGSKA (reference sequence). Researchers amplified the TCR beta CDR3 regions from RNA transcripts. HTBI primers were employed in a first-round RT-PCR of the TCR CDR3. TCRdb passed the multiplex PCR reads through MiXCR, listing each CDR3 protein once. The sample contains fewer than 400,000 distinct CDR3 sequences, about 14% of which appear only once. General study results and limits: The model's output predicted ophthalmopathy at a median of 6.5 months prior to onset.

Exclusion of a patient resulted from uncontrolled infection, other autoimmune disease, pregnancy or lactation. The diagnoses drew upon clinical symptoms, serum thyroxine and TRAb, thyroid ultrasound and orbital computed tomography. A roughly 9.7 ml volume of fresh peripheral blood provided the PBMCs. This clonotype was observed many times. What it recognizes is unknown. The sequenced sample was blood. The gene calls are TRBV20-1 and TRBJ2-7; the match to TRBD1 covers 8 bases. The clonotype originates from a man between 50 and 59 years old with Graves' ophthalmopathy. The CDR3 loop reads CSAISGTGRCEQYF. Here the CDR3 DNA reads TGCAGTGCTATCTCGGGGACAGGCCGATGCGAGCAGTACTTC.